The 12 T cell receptor beta chains in this list originate from one sample, sequenced in a study of spatial heterogeneity in lung cancer. General observations from the study: Within tumors, counts of expanded alpha and beta TCRs tracked tumor mutation counts.

Time point specified: sample taken at primary tumor resection. From the 5' RACE reads, TCRdb called clonotypes with MiXCR, one entry per CDR3 protein. The repertoire holds roughly 19,000 distinct CDR3 sequences, with roughly 5.7% as singletons. Which antigens these TCRs recognize remains unknown. The sample here was lung tumor tissue, taken at surgery. The receptors were gathered from a female donor with early-stage non-small cell lung cancer.

Regarding this clonotype: This beta chain lies outside the target of a library built for alpha chains; its clone size means little. This chain links TRBV12-3 or TRBV12-4 with TRBJ2-5, with 10 bases aligning to TRBD2. The junction had 5 bases not matched to a gene; V was cut back by 2 bases and J by 5 bases. CDR3 size: 15 residues. The CDR3 nucleotides read TGTGCCAGCAGTTTATTAGCTAGCGGGAGTGAGACCCAGTACTTC. Protein product: CASSLLASGSETQYF.

This clonotype appeared many times. For a library built for alpha chains, this beta chain is a stray read; little rests on its size. J is TRBJ2-2 and V is TRBV7-9; D ambiguous. CDR3 length: 12 residues. Germline V gene lookup returns CDR1 SEHNR and CDR2 FQNEAQ (reference sequence). V lost 4 bases and J lost 7, with 7 bases in between. CDR3 amino acids: CASSSRLGELFF. CDR3 DNA sequence: TGTGCCAGCAGCTCGCGTCTCGGGGAGCTGTTTTTT.

In this sample, this clonotype turned up many times. Found in a library prepared for alpha chains, this beta chain is an off-target read, and its abundance has little meaning. V and J are TRBV6-6 and TRBJ1-2; TRBD1 agrees at 7 bases. The CDR3 is 11 residues long. The V segment lost 7 bases and the J segment 7 bases; nucleotides outside the gene matches: 3. CDR1 is MNHNY, CDR2 SVGAGI, per germline (reference sequence). The CDR3 protein is CASTDRVGYTF. Written as DNA, the CDR3 is TGTGCCAGCACCGACAGGGTTGGCTACACCTTC.

This clonotype was counted only a few times. This beta chain came through as a stray read in a library set up for alpha chains, and its size says little. The chain combines TRBV7-8 with TRBJ2-2; D assignment may be TRBD1 or TRBD2 (5 bases each). The CDR3 has 16 residues. Germline V gene data show CDR1 as SGHVS and CDR2 as FQNEAQ. The V and J ends lost 5 bases and 6 bases respectively, with 19 bases between them. CDR3 region: CASSTISRQGAGELFF. CDR3 sequence (DNA): TGTGCCAGCAGCACAATCTCACGGCAGGGAGCCGGGGAGCTGTTTTTT. Full variable domain (missing parts from reference TRBV7-8 and TRBJ2-2): GAGVSQSPRYKVAKRGQDVALRCDPISGHVSLFWYQQALGQGPEFLTYFQNEAQLDKSGLPSDRFFAERPEGSVSTLKIQRTQQEDSAVYLCASSTISRQGAGELFFGEGSRLTVL.

This clonotype was counted ten times or more. As an off-target read in a library built for alpha chains, this beta chain has a frequency of little significance. This chain links TRBV29-1 with TRBJ2-2; D remains ambiguous. CDR1 and CDR2 from the germline V gene are SQVTM and ANQGSEA. V gave up 5 bases and J gave up 4 bases, with 5 bases separating them. The CDR3 loop spans 11 amino acids. CDR3: CSVWSTGELFF. CDR3 DNA: TGCAGCGTTTGGTCCACCGGGGAGCTGTTTTTT.

There are many counts of this clonotype. Because this beta chain is a stray read in a library intended to capture alpha chains, its abundance should not be given much weight. V and J are TRBV20-1 and TRBJ2-2, with a weak D call TRBD1 (5 bases). The CDR3 sequence is 14 residues long. Germline lookup yields CDR1 DFQATT and CDR2 SNEGSKA (reference sequence). Trimming shortened V by 5 bases and J by 3 bases, and 13 bases separated the two germline ends. CDR3 bases: TGCAGTGCTCACGGAGACAGTTACACCGGGGAGCTGTTTTTT. Translation gives CSAHGDSYTGELFF.

At least ten counts were recorded for this clonotype. This beta chain turned up in a library designed for alpha chains; as an off-target read, its abundance says little. The CDR3: CSASGLAAHNEQFF. As DNA, the CDR3 is TGCAGTGCTAGTGGACTAGCAGCTCACAATGAGCAGTTCTTC. The rearrangement uses TRBV20-1 and TRBJ2-1; 8 bases align to TRBD2. The CDR3 consists of 14 residues. The J segment lost 5 bases and the V segment lost 3 bases, leaving 6 bases of the junction unmatched. CDR1 is DFQATT, CDR2 SNEGSKA, per germline (reference sequence).

This clonotype was observed at least ten times. This beta chain was picked up by a library intended for alpha chains and is off target, so its count carries little meaning. The chain couples TRBV3-1 to TRBJ1-4; TRBD1 is a possible D gene (6 bases). Between the trimmed V and J ends, which lost 4 bases and 0 bases, there was a span of 9 bases. Germline CDR1 LGHDT, CDR2 YNNKEL (reference sequence). This CDR3 spans 15 amino acids. The CDR3 sequence is CASSPDSSTNEKLFF. As DNA, the CDR3 is TGTGCCAGCAGCCCGGACAGTTCAACTAATGAAAAACTGTTTTTT.

There are many counts of this clonotype. The library was built for alpha chains, so this beta chain is an off-target read and its size means little. The rearrangement links TRBV18 to TRBJ2-3; TRBD2 matches 10 bases. The germline V gene encodes CDR1 KGHSH and CDR2 LQKENI. V lost 2 bases to trimming and J lost 10 bases; unmatched junction nucleotides: 12. The CDR3 is made up of 16 amino acids. The chain's CDR3 is CASSPNPSSGSFAQYF. The CDR3 nucleotides read TGTGCCAGCTCACCAAACCCCTCTAGCGGGAGTTTTGCGCAGTATTTT.

Only a few counts were recorded for this clonotype. The size of this beta chain means little, since it is a stray read in a library made for alpha chains. V gene TRBV20-1 combines with J gene TRBJ2-5; D possibly corresponds to TRBD1 (6 bases). V dropped 6 bases and J dropped 7 bases, with 15 bases sitting between them. CDR3 length equals 12 residues. Germline V gives CDR1 DFQATT, CDR2 SNEGSKA (reference sequence). In nucleotides, the CDR3 is TGCAGTGCACCAACAGGGTCCGGGACCCAGTACTTC. Translation: CSAPTGSGTQYF.

In its sample, this clonotype was seen many times. Within a library made for alpha chains, this beta chain is off target, and its count is uninformative. The chain is built from TRBV29-1 and TRBJ1-6; 8 nucleotides agree with TRBD1. CDR3 size: 13 residues. CDR1 and CDR2 (germline): SQVTM, ANQGSEA. V lost 7 bases to trimming and J lost 7 bases; unmatched junction nucleotides: 6. CDR3 protein: CSGRTGSNSPLHF. CDR3 in DNA: TGCAGCGGCCGGACAGGGTCAAATTCACCCCTCCACTTT.

This clonotype was observed many times. With the library built for alpha chains, this beta chain is off target and its frequency is not meaningful. The chain joins TRBV4-1 to TRBJ2-2; 11 bases agree with TRBD2. The germline CDR1 and CDR2 sequences are MGHRA and YSYEKL. The CDR3 sequence is 19 residues long. V lost 0 bases, J lost 4 bases, and 10 bases stayed unmatched. The CDR3 DNA reads TGCGCCAGCAGCCAAGAAGCCCTAGCTAGCGGGAGGTCCACCGGGGAGCTGTTTTTT. Protein sequence: CASSQEALASGRSTGELFF.